A selection of T cell receptor beta chains follows, all from one sample in a study of Graves' ophthalmopathy and Graves' hyperthyroidism. In TCRdb, the multiplex PCR reads were re-called with MiXCR into one record per CDR3 protein. The sample includes 450,000 or so distinct CDR3 sequences, approximately 15% of them seen just once. Sequencing input: blood. All receptors come from a woman in her twenties or thirties with Graves' ophthalmopathy. The CDR3 runs from the conserved cysteine through the conserved F or W. The D gene is left open where the match is weak. Size is stated for part of the rows, as once, few or many counts, or as a class when the clone is expanded.

TRBD1,TRBV5-1,many,TRBJ1-5,CASSVGGTGGNQPQHF,TGCGCCAGCAGCGTGGGTGGGACAGGCGGCAATCAGCCCCAGCATTTT
TRBD2,TRBV7-2,many,TRBJ2-5,CASSLAPSGGAQETQYF,TGTGCCAGCAGCTTAGCGCCCAGCGGGGGGGCCCAAGAGACCCAGTACTTC
TRBD1,TRBV30,many,TRBJ1-1,CAWRQGIYTEAFF,TGTGCCTGGAGACAGGGGATTTACACTGAAGCTTTCTTT
NA,TRBV6-2/TRBV6-3,NA,TRBJ2-7,CASTHLPTGEQYF,TGTGCCAGCACCCACCTACCAACGGGGGAGCAGTACTTC
TRBD1,TRBV6-5,few,TRBJ1-6,CASSLAPGQGRSPLHF,TGTGCCAGCAGCTTAGCCCCGGGACAGGGCCGATCACCCCTCCACTTT
NA,TRBV9,many,TRBJ1-6,CASSARDYSPLHF,TGTGCCAGCAGCGCCAGGGATTACTCACCCCTCCACTTT
NA,TRBV5-1,few,TRBJ1-1,CASSLDFRSTEAFF,TGCGCCAGCAGCTTGGACTTCCGGAGTACTGAAGCTTTCTTT
TRBD1,TRBV7-2,NA,TRBJ1-1,CASSSRDRWDTEAFF,TGTGCCAGCAGCTCCAGGGACAGATGGGACACTGAAGCTTTCTTT
NA,TRBV12-3/TRBV12-4,many,TRBJ1-3,CASNTVGTPGGGNTIYF,TGTGCCAGCAACACCGTGGGGACTCCGGGAGGTGGAAACACCATATATTTT
TRBD1,TRBV7-8,NA,TRBJ1-6,CASDPVGRGQTSALHF,TGTGCCAGCGATCCTGTGGGCAGGGGGCAGACTTCAGCCCTCCACTTT
NA,TRBV29-1,few,TRBJ2-5,CSVGVIQETQYF,TGCAGCGTTGGGGTCATCCAAGAGACCCAGTACTTC
TRBD2,TRBV2,NA,TRBJ2-7,CASSYSGVQTYEQYF,TGTGCCAGCAGTTATAGCGGGGTACAGACCTACGAGCAGTACTTC
NA,TRBV28,NA,TRBJ1-6,CASSFSSEGARSPLHF,TGTGCCAGCAGTTTCAGTTCGGAAGGAGCCAGATCACCCCTCCACTTT
NA,TRBV12-3/TRBV12-4,many,TRBJ2-7,CASSLVPGTEQYF,TGTGCCAGCAGTTTAGTACCGGGTACCGAGCAGTACTTC
NA,TRBV24-1,once,TRBJ2-5,CATSDFEGWGQETQYF,TGTGCCACCAGTGATTTTGAGGGCTGGGGCCAAGAGACCCAGTACTTC
TRBD1,TRBV19,NA,TRBJ1-1,CASSIKGGSLNTEAFF,TGTGCCAGTAGTATAAAAGGGGGCAGCTTGAACACTGAAGCTTTCTTT
TRBD1,TRBV20-1,many,TRBJ2-7,CSAKGQPEQYF,TGCAGTGCTAAGGGACAGCCCGAGCAGTACTTC
NA,TRBV29-1,NA,TRBJ2-3,CSPGQATDTQYF,TGCAGCCCCGGACAAGCCACAGATACGCAGTATTTT
NA,TRBV5-1,many,TRBJ1-1,CASSPQGIRTEAFF,TGCGCCAGCAGCCCCCAGGGGATACGTACTGAAGCTTTCTTT
TRBD1,TRBV4-2,few,TRBJ1-1,CASSQATGVMNTEAFF,TGTGCCAGCAGCCAAGCGACAGGGGTTATGAACACTGAAGCTTTCTTT
NA,TRBV29-1,many,TRBJ1-2,CSVQQGLGYGYTF,TGCAGCGTTCAACAGGGTCTGGGGTATGGCTACACCTTC
NA,TRBV3-1,many,TRBJ1-1,CASSQGERTEAFF,TGTGCCAGCAGCCAAGGGGAACGAACTGAAGCTTTCTTT
NA,TRBV28,many,TRBJ2-5,CASSYHGAETQYF,TGTGCCAGCAGTTATCATGGTGCTGAGACCCAGTACTTC
NA,TRBV14,many,TRBJ1-1,CASSQTTNTEAFF,TGTGCCAGCAGCCAAACAACGAACACTGAAGCTTTCTTT
TRBD1,TRBV11-1,many,TRBJ2-7,CASSLAYRDRGDEQYF,TGTGCCAGCAGCTTGGCTTACCGGGACAGGGGCGACGAGCAGTACTTC
NA,TRBV6-1,NA,TRBJ2-5,CATSDGSQETQYF,TGTGCCACCAGTGATGGCAGCCAAGAGACCCAGTACTTC
NA,TRBV20-1,many,TRBJ1-5,CSASTGYSNQPQHF,TGCAGTGCTAGTACAGGATATAGCAATCAGCCCCAGCATTTT
TRBD1,TRBV4-2,many,TRBJ2-7,CASSQDLEGAAYEQYF,TGTGCCAGCAGCCAAGATCTCGAGGGGGCCGCCTACGAGCAGTACTTC
NA,TRBV5-1,NA,TRBJ1-2,CASSLNSANYGYTF,TGCGCCAGCAGCTTAAACAGTGCTAACTATGGCTACACCTTC
NA,TRBV19,many,TRBJ1-2,CASSMDGANYGYTF,TGTGCCAGTAGTATGGACGGAGCTAACTATGGCTACACCTTC
TRBD1,TRBV4-1,few,TRBJ2-7,CASSQVRGKVNEQYF,TGCGCCAGCAGCCAAGTCAGGGGGAAGGTCAACGAGCAGTACTTC